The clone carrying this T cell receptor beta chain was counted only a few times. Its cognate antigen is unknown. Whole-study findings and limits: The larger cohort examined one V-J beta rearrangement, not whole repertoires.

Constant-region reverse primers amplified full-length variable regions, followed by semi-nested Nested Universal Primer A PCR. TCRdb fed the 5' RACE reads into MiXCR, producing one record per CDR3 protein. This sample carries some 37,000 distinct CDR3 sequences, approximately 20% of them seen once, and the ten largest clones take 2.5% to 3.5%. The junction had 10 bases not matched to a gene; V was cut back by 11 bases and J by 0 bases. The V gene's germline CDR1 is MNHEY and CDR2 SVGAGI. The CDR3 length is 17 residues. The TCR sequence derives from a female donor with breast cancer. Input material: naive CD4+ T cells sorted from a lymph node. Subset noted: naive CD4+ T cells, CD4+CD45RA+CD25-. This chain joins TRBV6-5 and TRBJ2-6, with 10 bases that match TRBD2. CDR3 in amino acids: CASRVSGGGSGANVLTF. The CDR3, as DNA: TGTGCCTCCCGGGTGAGCGGGGGGGGCTCTGGGGCCAACGTCCTGACTTTC.